This record looks at one T cell receptor beta chain sequence and its context. The antigen this receptor binds is unknown. Within one base of it there is no much larger clone, and no base qualities were kept. Every donor in the study was a healthy Caucasian. The sample comes from a study of identical twins (TCRdb year 2016). Background for the entire study: The study deep-sequenced TCR alpha and beta repertoires from monozygotic twins, unrelated adults of various ages and cord blood to test whether fetal clonotypes persist. To rule out contamination, replicate twin experiments were performed at different times with different library preparation protocols. General conclusions and limits of the study: Fewer insertions were carried by abundant cord blood beta clonotypes; a weaker similar trend was observed in young adult naive repertoires, while no such trend was observed in memory repertoires. In monozygotic twins, out-of-frame TCR alpha sharing was systematically underestimated by recombination models, although the models agreed with sharing between unrelated individuals. Conclusions relied on cross-sectional statistical analysis, since the same donors could not be followed over many years. A weaker excess of twin sharing was found in beta out-of-frame sequences because the signal-to-noise ratio was lowered by fewer shared sequences. Invariant T cells such as MAIT and iNKT could partly confound zero-insertion analyses, although diverse VJ usage argued against such confounding for most clonotypes. Compared with coincidental sharing between unrelated individuals, out-of-frame TCR alpha sequences shared between twins showed an excess of sequences with low generation probability.

CDR1 and CDR2, looked up from the germline V gene, are ENHRY and SYGVKD. The CDR3 runs 14 amino acids, cysteine and phenylalanine included. This entry keeps only the CDR3 DNA: 42 bases, framed from base 1. Here V drops 5 bases and J drops 4 bases, and the junction holds 8 bases not matched to any gene. The library was prepared using 5' RACE. The sequencer was an Illumina HiSeq 2000. A universal primer binding site was introduced by template switching, and a unique molecular identifier was present in the final cDNA, enabling accurate counting of TCR cDNA molecules. Specific primers in the conserved constant-segment region were used to synthesize first-strand cDNA for TCR alpha and beta chains. To control for contamination, every cDNA library was double barcoded, receiving both a SMART-Mk sample barcode and Illumina barcodes. Two successive PCR steps introduced TruSeq adapter sequences along with Illumina sample barcodes. TCR alpha and beta cDNA libraries were sequenced on the Illumina HiSeq platform with custom primers. From the authors' description of their analysis: Unique molecular identifiers were extracted from raw reads with MiGEC, and CDR3 positions were determined with MiXCR. For each individual, recombination models were inferred using an EM algorithm with the repgenHMM and IGoR tools. Shared clonotype analysis was performed with the tcR package in R, normalizing sharing by the product of cloneset sizes. To study raw recombination without the effects of thymic and clonal selection, out-of-frame nonproductive sequences were analyzed. The public sequencing data were trimmed at Q25 with fastp and processed into clonotypes with MiXCR by TCRdb, which kept only in-frame beta chains. Each CDR3 protein gets just one entry, which takes the most common genes and DNA from the rows behind it. The V and J calls were not made by the authors but by TCRdb's processing. This sample is represented by some 1,700,000 distinct CDR3 sequences; about 30% of them were singletons. More than 0.25% of the sample is held by the ten biggest clonotypes.

The specimen was cord blood. The clonotype was recovered from a newborn girl in good health. The rearrangement joined TRBV10-3 to TRBJ2-7, with TRBD1 identical over 7 junction bases. This receptor carries the CDR3 CAISRDRVGYEQYF. The DNA reads as follows: TGTGCCATCAGTAGAGACAGGGTAGGGTACGAGCAGTACTTC.